These T cell receptor beta chains were read from a single sample in a study of Tregs in tolerant kidney transplant recipients. TCRdb's copy holds only in-frame clones and misses some; the assay was immunoSEQ multiplex PCR. This sample yields some 55,000 clones, of which roughly 85% are seen a single time; approximately 2.3% belongs to the top ten. This specimen consisted of Tregs from blood, obtained before the transplant. The source of these receptors is a human donor who received a combined kidney and bone marrow transplant. Both conserved end residues are part of each CDR3. The D gene is left open where the match is weak. Where a row states a size, it is once, few, many or the class of an expanded clone; other rows omit it.

J gene: TRBJ2-7
clone size: NA
D gene: NA
V gene: TRBV15
CDR3 protein: CATSRQFLGASSYEQYF
CDR3 DNA: TGTGCCACCAGCAGACAGTTCCTTGGGGCAAGCTCCTACGAGCAGTACTTC

J gene: TRBJ2-3
clone size: NA
D gene: NA
V gene: TRBV7-6
CDR3 protein: CASSLGGAGPDTQYF
CDR3 DNA: TGTGCCAGCAGCTTAGGCGGGGCCGGTCCAGATACGCAGTATTTT

J gene: TRBJ1-1
clone size: NA
D gene: NA
V gene: TRBV6-5
CDR3 protein: CASSPETGNTEAFF
CDR3 DNA: TGTGCCAGCAGTCCCGAGACAGGGAACACTGAAGCTTTCTTT

J gene: TRBJ2-1
clone size: once
D gene: TRBD2
V gene: TRBV19
CDR3 protein: CASSARLAGGTYNEQFF
CDR3 DNA: TGTGCCAGTAGTGCCAGACTAGCGGGAGGGACCTACAATGAGCAGTTCTTC

J gene: TRBJ2-4
clone size: once
D gene: TRBD2
V gene: TRBV7-9
CDR3 protein: CASSTGTSYIQYF
CDR3 DNA: TGTGCCAGCAGCACCGGGACTAGTTACATTCAGTACTTC

J gene: TRBJ1-6
clone size: NA
D gene: NA
V gene: TRBV18
CDR3 protein: CASSRTGYSPLHF
CDR3 DNA: TGTGCCAGCTCCCGGACGGGGTATTCACCCCTCCACTTT

J gene: TRBJ1-2
clone size: NA
D gene: TRBD1
V gene: TRBV6-5
CDR3 protein: CASSYFGQGRDYGYTF
CDR3 DNA: TGTGCCAGCAGTTACTTCGGACAGGGGCGAGACTATGGCTACACCTTC

J gene: TRBJ1-6
clone size: once
D gene: NA
V gene: TRBV2
CDR3 protein: CASSEGTNSPLHF
CDR3 DNA: TGTGCCAGCAGCGAGGGCACCAATTCACCCCTCCACTTT

J gene: TRBJ2-3
clone size: NA
D gene: NA
V gene: TRBV5-4
CDR3 protein: CASSPERRGGTDTQYF
CDR3 DNA: TGTGCCAGCAGCCCGGAGCGGAGAGGGGGCACAGATACGCAGTATTTT

J gene: TRBJ1-1
clone size: NA
D gene: NA
V gene: TRBV7-2
CDR3 protein: CASSPGQGNTEAFF
CDR3 DNA: TGTGCCAGCAGCCCAGGGCAGGGAAACACTGAAGCTTTCTTT

J gene: TRBJ2-5
clone size: NA
D gene: TRBD1
V gene: TRBV5-6
CDR3 protein: CASSPLQGIAETQYF
CDR3 DNA: TGTGCCAGCAGCCCCCTACAGGGGATCGCAGAGACCCAGTACTTC

J gene: TRBJ2-1
clone size: NA
D gene: TRBD2
V gene: TRBV7-9
CDR3 protein: CASSHRPSGLNEQFF
CDR3 DNA: TGTGCCAGCAGCCACCGACCTAGCGGGCTTAATGAGCAGTTCTTC

J gene: TRBJ2-1
clone size: once
D gene: NA
V gene: TRBV5-1
CDR3 protein: CASTPGTYNEQFF
CDR3 DNA: TGCGCCAGCACCCCCGGGACTTACAATGAGCAGTTCTTC

J gene: TRBJ2-7
clone size: NA
D gene: TRBD1
V gene: TRBV10-2
CDR3 protein: CASSRPGQGDPYEQYF
CDR3 DNA: TGCGCCAGCAGCCGACCGGGACAGGGGGATCCCTACGAGCAGTACTTC

J gene: TRBJ2-3
clone size: NA
D gene: TRBD2
V gene: TRBV6-1
CDR3 protein: CASKLGRGTDTQYF
CDR3 DNA: TGTGCCAGCAAACTAGGGAGGGGAACAGATACGCAGTATTTT

J gene: TRBJ1-2
clone size: once
D gene: NA
V gene: TRBV5-8
CDR3 protein: CASSLDIYGYTF
CDR3 DNA: TGTGCCAGCAGCCTGGACATATATGGCTACACCTTC

J gene: TRBJ2-7
clone size: NA
D gene: NA
V gene: TRBV15
CDR3 protein: CATSRDTGYEQYF
CDR3 DNA: TGTGCCACCAGCAGAGATACCGGTTACGAGCAGTACTTC

J gene: TRBJ1-2
clone size: NA
D gene: NA
V gene: TRBV6-6
CDR3 protein: CASSYSLQGHGYTF
CDR3 DNA: TGTGCCAGCAGTTACTCTCTACAGGGACATGGCTACACCTTC

J gene: TRBJ1-5
clone size: NA
D gene: TRBD1
V gene: TRBV5-8
CDR3 protein: CASSWGWTGVQPQHF
CDR3 DNA: TGTGCCAGCAGCTGGGGGTGGACAGGGGTCCAGCCCCAGCATTTT

J gene: TRBJ1-3
clone size: NA
D gene: NA
V gene: TRBV7-9
CDR3 protein: CASSFASQYSGNTIYF
CDR3 DNA: TGTGCCAGCAGCTTCGCCAGCCAATACTCTGGAAACACCATATATTTT

J gene: TRBJ2-1
clone size: few
D gene: TRBD2
V gene: TRBV11-2
CDR3 protein: CASSLTSGAAKQFF
CDR3 DNA: TGTGCCAGCAGCCTGACTAGCGGGGCTGCGAAGCAGTTCTTC

J gene: TRBJ2-7
clone size: few
D gene: NA
V gene: TRBV20-1
CDR3 protein: CSAGSYEQYF
CDR3 DNA: TGCAGTGCCGGATCCTACGAGCAGTACTTC

J gene: TRBJ2-3
clone size: NA
D gene: TRBD2
V gene: TRBV25-1
CDR3 protein: CASSPSGGGTDTQYF
CDR3 DNA: TGTGCCAGCAGCCCGAGCGGGGGGGGCACAGATACGCAGTATTTT

J gene: TRBJ1-2
clone size: NA
D gene: NA
V gene: TRBV4-1
CDR3 protein: CASSQAKVGGYGYTF
CDR3 DNA: TGCGCCAGCAGCCAAGCCAAGGTGGGTGGCTATGGCTACACCTTC

J gene: TRBJ2-2
clone size: NA
D gene: NA
V gene: TRBV21-1
CDR3 protein: CASSKSRGWTGELFF
CDR3 DNA: TGTGCCAGCAGCAAATCACGGGGTTGGACCGGGGAGCTGTTTTTT

J gene: TRBJ1-4
clone size: NA
D gene: NA
V gene: TRBV5-1
CDR3 protein: CASSLGRYNEKLFF
CDR3 DNA: TGCGCCAGCAGCTTGGGACGGTATAATGAAAAACTGTTTTTT

J gene: TRBJ1-5
clone size: medium-sized
D gene: NA
V gene: TRBV4-3
CDR3 protein: CASSQALGFGQPQHF
CDR3 DNA: TGCGCCAGCAGCCAAGCGCTGGGGTTCGGTCAGCCCCAGCATTTT

J gene: TRBJ2-3
clone size: NA
D gene: NA
V gene: TRBV9
CDR3 protein: CASSGELGGHTDTQYF
CDR3 DNA: TGTGCCAGCAGCGGTGAATTGGGGGGTCACACAGATACGCAGTATTTT

J gene: TRBJ2-4
clone size: NA
D gene: NA
V gene: TRBV28
CDR3 protein: CASSLLGGIQYF
CDR3 DNA: TGTGCCAGCAGTTTATTAGGGGGCATTCAGTACTTC

J gene: TRBJ2-3
clone size: NA
D gene: TRBD2
V gene: TRBV10-2
CDR3 protein: CASSQRGGTSTDTQYF
CDR3 DNA: TGCGCCAGCAGCCAACGCGGGGGGACTAGCACAGATACGCAGTATTTT

J gene: TRBJ2-7
clone size: NA
D gene: TRBD1
V gene: TRBV10-3
CDR3 protein: CAIRTGPYEQYF
CDR3 DNA: TGTGCCATCAGGACAGGGCCCTACGAGCAGTACTTC

J gene: TRBJ2-4
clone size: once
D gene: NA
V gene: TRBV11-3
CDR3 protein: CASSQGGLAKNIQYF
CDR3 DNA: TGTGCCAGCAGCCAAGGGGGACTAGCCAAAAACATTCAGTACTTC

J gene: TRBJ1-1
clone size: NA
D gene: NA
V gene: TRBV6-1
CDR3 protein: CASSARGENTEAFF
CDR3 DNA: TGTGCCAGCAGTGCCCGGGGCGAGAACACTGAAGCTTTCTTT

J gene: TRBJ2-7
clone size: once
D gene: NA
V gene: TRBV7-8
CDR3 protein: CASSGYEQYF
CDR3 DNA: TGTGCCAGCAGCGGCTACGAGCAGTACTTC

J gene: TRBJ2-1
clone size: NA
D gene: TRBD1
V gene: TRBV5-4
CDR3 protein: CASSLAGQGHNEQFF
CDR3 DNA: TGTGCCAGCAGCTTGGCAGGACAGGGCCACAATGAGCAGTTCTTC

J gene: TRBJ1-5
clone size: NA
D gene: NA
V gene: TRBV4-1
CDR3 protein: CASSQEGGRGNQPQHF
CDR3 DNA: TGCGCCAGCAGCCAAGAAGGGGGACGAGGGAATCAGCCCCAGCATTTT

J gene: TRBJ2-7
clone size: NA
D gene: NA
V gene: TRBV7-9
CDR3 protein: CASSLYRYEQYF
CDR3 DNA: TGTGCCAGCAGCTTATACCGGTACGAGCAGTACTTC

J gene: TRBJ2-5
clone size: once
D gene: NA
V gene: TRBV23-1
CDR3 protein: CASRSYRVRLETQYF
CDR3 DNA: TGCGCCAGCAGATCCTACAGGGTGAGGCTGGAGACCCAGTACTTC

J gene: TRBJ2-5
clone size: NA
D gene: TRBD2
V gene: TRBV5-1
CDR3 protein: CASSFGLAGTQETQYF
CDR3 DNA: TGCGCCAGCAGCTTTGGACTAGCGGGGACTCAAGAGACCCAGTACTTC

J gene: TRBJ1-5
clone size: few
D gene: NA
V gene: TRBV12-5
CDR3 protein: CASGLAHTGLGNQPQHF
CDR3 DNA: TGTGCTAGTGGTCTAGCCCACACAGGGTTGGGCAATCAGCCCCAGCATTTT

J gene: TRBJ2-7
clone size: NA
D gene: NA
V gene: TRBV6-1
CDR3 protein: CASSDTPGAREQYF
CDR3 DNA: TGTGCCAGCAGTGATACCCCAGGGGCTCGCGAGCAGTACTTC